This TCR beta chain was sequenced during a study of read filtering for tumor transcriptome and immune sequencing. Study overall: DNase treatment preceded whole-transcriptome library preparation. Overall study results and limits: Even smaller IR-seq throughput identified most shared clonotypes.

A word on this clonotype: What it recognizes is unknown.

The trim removed 9 bases at V and 1 base at J, leaving 4 bases unmatched. The CDR3 is 15 residues long. The V gene's germline CDR1 is LNHDA and CDR2 SQIVND (reference sequence). From about 400 ng of RNA, a library with molecular barcoded alpha/delta and beta/gamma adaptors was made. TCRdb re-derived calls from the reads in MiXCR, one entry per CDR3 protein. The sample has 50,000 or so distinct CDR3 sequences; roughly a fifth are singletons. The sequence came from a donor at least 40 years old with multiple myeloma. Material for sequencing was a population of CD138-negative cells sorted from bone marrow. The gene calls are TRBV19 and TRBJ1-5; TRBD1 agrees at 12 bases. The CDR3 nucleotides are TGTGCCAGCCGGGACAGGGGGCCGAGCAATCAGCCCCAGCATTTT. This sequence encodes CASRDRGPSNQPQHF.